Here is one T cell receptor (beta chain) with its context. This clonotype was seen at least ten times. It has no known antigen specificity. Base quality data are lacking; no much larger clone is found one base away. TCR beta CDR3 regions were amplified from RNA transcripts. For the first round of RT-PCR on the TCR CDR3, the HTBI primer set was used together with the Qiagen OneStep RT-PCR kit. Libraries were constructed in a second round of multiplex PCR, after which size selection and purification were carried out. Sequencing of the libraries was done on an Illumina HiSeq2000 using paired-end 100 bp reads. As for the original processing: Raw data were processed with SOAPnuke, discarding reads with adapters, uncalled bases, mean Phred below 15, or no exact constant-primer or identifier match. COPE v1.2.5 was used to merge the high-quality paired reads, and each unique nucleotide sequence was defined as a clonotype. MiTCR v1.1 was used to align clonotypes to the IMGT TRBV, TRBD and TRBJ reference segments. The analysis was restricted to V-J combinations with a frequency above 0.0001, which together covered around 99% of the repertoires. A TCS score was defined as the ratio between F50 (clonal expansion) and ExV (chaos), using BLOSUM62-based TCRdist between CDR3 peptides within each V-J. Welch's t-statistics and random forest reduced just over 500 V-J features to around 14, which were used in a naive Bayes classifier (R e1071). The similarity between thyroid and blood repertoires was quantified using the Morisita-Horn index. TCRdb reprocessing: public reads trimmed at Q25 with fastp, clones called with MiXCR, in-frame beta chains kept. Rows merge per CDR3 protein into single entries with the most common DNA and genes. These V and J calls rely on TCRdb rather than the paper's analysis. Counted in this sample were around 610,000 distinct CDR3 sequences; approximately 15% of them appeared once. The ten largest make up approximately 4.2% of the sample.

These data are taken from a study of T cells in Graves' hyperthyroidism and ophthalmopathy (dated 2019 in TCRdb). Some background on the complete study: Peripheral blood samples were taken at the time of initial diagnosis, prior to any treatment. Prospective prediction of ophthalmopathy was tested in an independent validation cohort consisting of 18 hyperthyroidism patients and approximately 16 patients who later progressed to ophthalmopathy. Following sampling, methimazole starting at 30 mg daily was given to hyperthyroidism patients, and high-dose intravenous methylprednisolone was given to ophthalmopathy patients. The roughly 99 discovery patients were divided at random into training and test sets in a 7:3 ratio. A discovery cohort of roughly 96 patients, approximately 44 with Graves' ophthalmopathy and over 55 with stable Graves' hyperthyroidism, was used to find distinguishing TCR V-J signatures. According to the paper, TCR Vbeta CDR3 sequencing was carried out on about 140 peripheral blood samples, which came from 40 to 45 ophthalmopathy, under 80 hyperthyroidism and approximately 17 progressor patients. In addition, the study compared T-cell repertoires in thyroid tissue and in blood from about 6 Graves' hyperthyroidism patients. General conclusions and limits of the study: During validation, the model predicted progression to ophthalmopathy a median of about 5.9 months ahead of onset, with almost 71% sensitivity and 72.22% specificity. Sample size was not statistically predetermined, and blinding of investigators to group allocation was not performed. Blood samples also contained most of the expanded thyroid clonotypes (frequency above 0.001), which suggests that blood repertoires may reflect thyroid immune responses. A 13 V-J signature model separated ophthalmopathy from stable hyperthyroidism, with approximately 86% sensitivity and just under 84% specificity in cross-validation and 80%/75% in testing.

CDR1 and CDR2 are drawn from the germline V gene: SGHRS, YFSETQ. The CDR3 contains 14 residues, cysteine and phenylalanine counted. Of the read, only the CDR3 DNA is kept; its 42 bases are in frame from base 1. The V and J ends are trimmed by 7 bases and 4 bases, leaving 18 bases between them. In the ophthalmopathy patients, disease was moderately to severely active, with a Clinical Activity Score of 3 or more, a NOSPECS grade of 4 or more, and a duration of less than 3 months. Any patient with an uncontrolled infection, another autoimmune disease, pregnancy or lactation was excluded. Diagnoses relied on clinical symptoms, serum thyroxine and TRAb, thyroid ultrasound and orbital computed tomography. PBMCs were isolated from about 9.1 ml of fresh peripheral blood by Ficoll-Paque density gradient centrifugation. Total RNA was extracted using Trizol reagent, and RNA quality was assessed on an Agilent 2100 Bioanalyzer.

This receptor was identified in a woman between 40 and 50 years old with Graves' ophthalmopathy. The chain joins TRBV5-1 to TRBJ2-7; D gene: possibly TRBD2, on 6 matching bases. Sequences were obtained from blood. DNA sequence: TGCGCCAGCGGGGTCTCCCCAGGGACTTACGAGCAGTACTTC. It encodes CASGVSPGTYEQYF.